Presented here are 10 T cell receptor beta chains from one specimen sequenced in a study of blood T cell repertoires in COVID-19. Generated by immunoSEQ multiplex PCR, the TCRdb table keeps only in-frame clones and is missing some. The table lists 80,000 or so clones, about 82% of them singletons. The sequenced material came from peripheral blood. The receptors were sampled from a woman aged 55-69 years with acute or convalescent COVID-19.

The rearrangement links TRBV3-1 (or the pseudogene TRBV3-2) to TRBJ2-4; 7 bases map to TRBD1. Germline loops: CDR1 LGHDT, CDR2 YNNKEL (reference sequence). The junction had 6 bases not matched to a gene; V was cut back by 1 base and J by 0 bases. CDR3 length equals 17 residues. The CDR3 loop reads CASSQGQGYIAKNIQYF. CDR3 coding DNA: TGTGCCAGCAGCCAAGGACAGGGCTATATAGCCAAAAACATTCAGTACTTC.

The chain employs TRBV30 and TRBJ2-6; the match to TRBD1 covers 9 bases. Losses at the gene ends were 7 bases for V and 2 bases for J; bases not matched to a gene: 27. The CDR3 totals 22 residues. The germline V gene has CDR1 GTSNPN and CDR2 SVGIG (reference sequence). CDR3 nucleotide sequence: TGTGCCTCAACCTTATTTAACAGGGGGCAAAAGATTACCGGTCCTGGGGCCAACGTCCTGACTTTC. Its protein is CASTLFNRGQKITGPGANVLTF. Drawing the rest from reference TRBV30 and TRBJ2-6, the complete variable domain is SQTIHQWPATLVQPVGSPLSLECTVEGTSNPNLYWYRQAAGRGLQLLFYSVGIGQISSEVPQNLSASRPQDRQFILSSKKLLLSDSGFYLCASTLFNRGQKITGPGANVLTFGAGSRLTVL.

This rearrangement joins TRBV6-6 to TRBJ1-2; 10 nucleotides agree with TRBD1. CDR1 is MNHNY and CDR2 is SVGAGI in the germline V gene (reference sequence). The V gene end was trimmed by 0 bases and the J gene end by 3 bases; junction bases not matched to a gene: 1. The CDR3 extends over 15 amino acids. The CDR3 is CASSYSGTGDYGYTF. The CDR3 bases are TGTGCCAGCAGTTACTCAGGGACAGGGGACTATGGCTACACCTTC.

The gene calls are TRBV5-6 and TRBJ2-3; possibly TRBD2 for D (6 bases). V gave up 1 base and J gave up 0 bases, with 12 bases separating them. This CDR3 is built from 16 residues. CDR1 is SGHDT and CDR2 is YYEEEE in the germline V gene. The CDR3 nucleotides are TGTGCCAGCAGCTTGTTACTAGCCTCAAGCACAGATACGCAGTATTTT. Translated, it gives CASSLLLASSTDTQYF.

The CDR3 loop reads CASSYSGWGAEAFF. The CDR3 DNA reads TGTGCCAGCAGTTACTCGGGTTGGGGGGCTGAAGCTTTCTTT. The J gene is TRBJ1-1, the V gene TRBV6-5, with D perhaps matching TRBD1 (5 bases). Germline V lookup: CDR1 MNHEY, CDR2 SVGAGI. The CDR3 is 14 residues long. Trimming cost V 0 bases and J 6 bases, with 11 bases left between them.

This chain uses TRBV5-6 with TRBJ2-1, with a weak D call TRBD2 (5 bases). The CDR3 loop spans 12 amino acids. Trimming left V 1 base short and J 7 bases short, with 6 bases between. Germline CDR1 and CDR2: SGHDT and YYEEEE. The CDR3: CASSLLANEQFF. CDR3 sequence (DNA): TGTGCCAGCAGCTTGTTAGCGAATGAGCAGTTCTTC. The variable domain in full, with the rest retrieved from reference TRBV5-6 and TRBJ2-1, is DAGVTQSPTHLIKTRGQQVTLRCSPKSGHDTVSWYQQALGQGPQFIFQYYEEEERQRGNFPDRFSGHQFPNYSSELNVNALLLGDSALYLCASSLLANEQFFGPGTRLTVL.

The rearrangement joins TRBV24-1 to TRBJ1-2, with TRBD1 matching 10 bases. This CDR3 has 16 residues. V was pared by 9 bases and J by 0 bases, with 9 bases of the junction left unmatched. CDR1 is KGHDR, CDR2 SFDVKD, per germline. The DNA of the CDR3 is TGTGCCACCCAGAAAGGTGGACAGGGGGCTAACTATGGCTACACCTTC. Residues: CATQKGGQGANYGYTF.

The chain links TRBV9 to TRBJ1-3; possibly TRBD1 for D (6 bases). Trimming shortened V by 0 bases and J by 8 bases, and 12 bases separated the two germline ends. This CDR3 region has 14 residues. Germline CDR1 SGDLS, CDR2 YYNGEE. Here the CDR3 DNA reads TGTGCCAGCAGCGTAGGCGGCAGGGGATACACCATATATTTT. It yields the protein CASSVGGRGYTIYF.

This chain connects TRBV24-1 to TRBJ2-5; 8 nucleotides align to TRBD2. V was pared by 2 bases and J by 3 bases, with 4 bases of the junction left unmatched. CDR3 length equals 15 residues. From germline, CDR1 is KGHDR and CDR2 SFDVKD. The CDR3 spells CATSDSGRGEETQYF. For the CDR3, the DNA is TGTGCCACCAGTGATTCGGGGCGGGGGGAAGAGACCCAGTACTTC.

The J gene is TRBJ1-2, the V gene TRBV29-1; no reliable D call. CDR3 length: 12 residues. The ends were cut back, 3 bases at V and 8 bases at J, with 13 bases in the middle. Germline values: CDR1 SQVTM, CDR2 ANQGSEA. CDR3 protein: CSVEVPWEGYTF. The DNA of the CDR3 is TGCAGCGTTGAGGTCCCCTGGGAGGGCTACACCTTC.